This T cell receptor (beta chain) originates from a study of blood T cells in healthy people across ages (dated by TCRdb to between 2014 and 2016). The study in broad terms: In model experiments, roughly one uniquely barcoded TCR beta cDNA molecule per two T cells was captured by template switching. To avoid experimental bias, donors of different ages were randomly spread across the sequencing lanes. Donors were grouped into four age groups: young (average approximately 15 years), middle-aged (around 39), aged (around 60) and long-lived (around 80). Two additional independent replicas of 1 million unique cDNA reads from the same blood draw were analyzed for two donors (one aged 18 to 29 and one aged 80 or older). Using deep sequencing normalized with unique cDNA molecular identifiers, the study measured how TCR beta repertoire diversity changes with age. Beyond this particular receptor, the publication reports: A strong correlation was found between observed TCR beta diversity and the percentage of naive T cells measured by flow cytometry. Compared with the aged group, the long-lived group had more naive CD4+ T cells, fewer expanded clones and increased TCR diversity, a pattern suggesting age selection. Estimates of total diversity based on one million sequenced T cells were regarded as lower bounds and as underestimates. As age increased, observed TCR beta diversity per million T cells dropped in a roughly linear way, and a significant reduction was already evident by age about 40. Because profiling used bulk unsorted PBMCs, naive and antigen-experienced compartments could not be compared conclusively. Because donor CMV infection status was unknown, age-related changes in expanded clonotypes were potentially confounded.

This clonotype was seen only a few times. Its antigen is still unknown. No clone much larger than this one lies a single base away; base qualities are absent. Libraries came from 5' RACE. This sample was sequenced with an Illumina HiSeq 2500. A second PCR of roughly 7 to 11 cycles was performed with a sample-barcoded 5' primer and a J-beta primer mix. A unique molecular identifier was introduced onto each TCR beta cDNA molecule by a template-switch 5' adaptor carrying 12 random nucleotides. At least 2.5 million CDR3-containing paired-end reads were obtained from each sample. First-strand cDNA was synthesized from all RNA with the Mint cDNA synthesis kit, primed by a TRBC-specific oligonucleotide. Following uracil-DNA glycosylase treatment, all cDNA underwent a first 18-cycle PCR with the universal primers M1SS and BC2_uni_R. The study's processing was this. For normalization, 1 million high-quality reads were randomly selected from each sample, with every read carrying a distinct molecular identifier. Instead of being binned into consensus sequences, reads that shared molecular identifiers were thrown out. MiTCR, run with a Q25 quality threshold and the strictest error-elimination algorithm, handled CDR3 identification, clonotype clustering and error correction. A nonparametric unseen species model with Euler transformation was used to estimate lower-bound total TCR beta diversity. TCRdb reworked the public reads: Q25 trimming with fastp, MiXCR clone assembly, productive beta chains retained. Every distinct CDR3 protein forms one entry, paired with its most common genes and DNA. The V and J calls and clone size are TCRdb's, not the authors'. The sample includes some 1.4 million distinct CDR3 sequences, with approximately 42% observed a single time. Of the sample, roughly 7.9% is held by the ten largest clones.

Systemically healthy Caucasian individuals from Russia, approximately 39 in total and aged roughly 6 to 95 years, were included as donors. Each donor gave roughly 11 milliliters of peripheral blood, drawn into EDTA-treated Vacutainer tubes. PBMCs were isolated by Ficoll-Paque density-gradient centrifugation, with at least 7 million obtained per sample. Total RNA was extracted from PBMCs with Trizol reagent, with at least 6 micrograms obtained per sample. The percentages of naive CD45RAhigh/CD27high T cells were determined by flow cytometry on a PBMC aliquot from every donor. Sequenced input: blood. This TCR came from a woman under 30 in good health.

The sequenced DNA: TGTGCCAGCAGTGGGACAGGGCTTAAGACCCAGTACTTC. Its coded protein is CASSGTGLKTQYF. This chain is built from TRBV6-2 or TRBV6-3 and TRBJ2-5; 9 of the junction bases match TRBD1. CDR3 length: 13 amino acids, cysteine to phenylalanine. Only the CDR3 portion is preserved as DNA: 39 bases, with reading frame beginning at the first base. CDR1 and CDR2, looked up from the germline V gene, are MNHEY and SVGEGT. Trimming takes 5 bases off V and 6 bases off J; junction bases not matched to a gene: 4.